This passage covers 27 T cell receptor beta chains from one sample sequenced in a study of T cells in narcolepsy. Assay used: immunoSEQ multiplex PCR; TCRdb lists only in-frame clones, some missing. Of 20,000 to 25,000 clones listed, around 85% are singletons. Sequenced material: CD45RA- memory CD4+ T cells from PBMCs. Source of these receptors: a human donor with narcolepsy.

The chain carries TRBV15 and TRBJ1-6; D remains unclear. V lost 0 bases and J 4 bases, leaving 7 bases between the germline ends. In germline, CDR1 is LNHNV, CDR2 YYDKDF (reference sequence). The CDR3 spans 15 residues. The CDR3 sequence: CATSRDGQYNSPLHF. DNA of the CDR3: TGTGCCACCAGCAGAGATGGGCAGTATAATTCACCCCTCCACTTT.

The chain is built from TRBV29-1 and TRBJ2-3; unclear D gene. The CDR3 consists of 13 residues. Germline V lookup: CDR1 SQVTM, CDR2 ANQGSEA. V lost 4 bases, J lost 1 base, and 9 bases lay in between. The CDR3 reads CSVAVGGTDTQYF. The CDR3 DNA follows: TGCAGCGTTGCTGTTGGAGGCACAGATACGCAGTATTTT.

The chain links TRBV5-1 to TRBJ2-1; 7 nucleotides agree with TRBD2. Germline V gives CDR1 SGHRS, CDR2 YFSETQ. The junction had 3 bases not matched to a gene; V was cut back by 2 bases and J by 4 bases. This CDR3 is built from 14 residues. DNA for the CDR3: TGCGCCAGCAGCTTTGGGGGAGGGTACAATGAGCAGTTCTTC. This translates into CASSFGGGYNEQFF.

The chain has TRBV6-6 and TRBJ1-2; D unresolved. The germline gives CDR1 MNHNY, CDR2 SVGAGI (reference sequence). Trimming pared 0 bases from V and 4 bases from J, leaving 3 bases between. CDR3 length equals 12 residues. CDR3: CASSYSVYGYTF. Written as DNA, the CDR3 is TGTGCCAGCAGTTACTCCGTCTATGGCTACACCTTC.

The rearrangement joins TRBV6-5 to TRBJ1-2, with a weak D call TRBD1 (6 bases). This CDR3 region has 14 residues. Germline CDR1 and CDR2: MNHEY and SVGAGI. The V end was cut by 2 bases, the J end by 4 bases, with 11 bases between. The CDR3 sequence is CASSYGQGGYGYTF. Here the CDR3 DNA reads TGTGCCAGCAGTTACGGCCAAGGGGGCTATGGCTACACCTTC.

The V gene is TRBV30, the J gene TRBJ2-7; 10 nucleotides line up with TRBD2. This CDR3 region has 15 residues. Trimming removed 3 bases from V and 1 base from J; junction bases left unmatched: 6. The germline CDR1 and CDR2 sequences are GTSNPN and SVGIG (reference sequence). The CDR3 here is CAWSGERGGSYEQYF. The CDR3 bases are TGTGCCTGGAGCGGTGAGCGGGGGGGGTCCTACGAGCAGTACTTC.

The chain joins TRBV27 to TRBJ2-2; tentatively, D is TRBD1 (5 bases). The germline gives CDR1 MNHEY, CDR2 SMNVEV (reference sequence). Trimming removed 5 bases at V and 7 bases at J, with 17 bases between. The CDR3 extends over 15 amino acids. CDR3 sequence (DNA): TGTGCCAGCAGTACTATTAGGGGCGCCTACGGGGAGCTGTTTTTT. Its translation: CASSTIRGAYGELFF.

This rearrangement joins TRBV6-4 to TRBJ2-3, with TRBD2 identical over 10 bases. V lost 2 bases and J lost 5; bases outside the gene matches: 4. Germline lookup yields CDR1 MRHNA and CDR2 SNTAGT. This CDR3 contains 15 residues. Here the CDR3 DNA reads TGTGCCAGCAGTGACGGTCCTAGCGGGGGAGATACGCAGTATTTT. As protein: CASSDGPSGGDTQYF.

This rearrangement joins TRBV7-9 to TRBJ2-3, with D perhaps matching TRBD1 (5 bases). Germline values: CDR1 SEHNR, CDR2 FQNEAQ (reference sequence). The CDR3 length is 15 residues. V was clipped by 0 bases and J by 5 bases, with 12 bases between them. The CDR3 region has the DNA TGTGCCAGCAGCTTAGCGCATGGGGCGAGAGATACGCAGTATTTT. Amino acid sequence: CASSLAHGARDTQYF.

The chain links TRBV7-6 to TRBJ2-2; TRBD2 matches at 8 bases. The V and J ends lost 5 bases and 7 bases, in that order; junction bases with no gene match: 6. Germline V gene data show CDR1 as SGHVS and CDR2 as FNYEAQ. The CDR3 runs to 14 residues. The CDR3 DNA follows: TGTGCCAGCAGCCCTTTTGCGGGAGGCGGGGAGCTGTTTTTT. It specifies CASSPFAGGGELFF.

The chain has TRBV4-1 and TRBJ2-1; D not certain. This CDR3 has 15 residues. V was trimmed by 4 bases and J by 6 bases, leaving 16 bases between them. Looked up from germline, CDR1 is MGHRA and CDR2 is YSYEKL. The CDR3 bases are TGCGCCAGCAGCCCCTCCCAGACTCTCGGCAATGAGCAGTTCTTC. Translation gives CASSPSQTLGNEQFF.

The chain links TRBV18 to TRBJ2-7; 7 bases map to TRBD1. Looked up from germline, CDR1 is KGHSH and CDR2 is LQKENI. There are 13 residues in the CDR3. Trimming at V came to 6 bases and at J to 6 bases, leaving 8 bases not matched to a gene. CDR3 coding DNA: TGTGCCAGCTCCTTCGGACAGGATGGCGAGCAGTACTTC. Protein sequence: CASSFGQDGEQYF. Together with reference TRBV18 and TRBJ2-7, the CDR3 gives the full variable domain: NAGVMQNPRHLVRRRGQEARLRCSPMKGHSHVYWYRQLPEEGLKFMVYLQKENIIDESGMPKERFSAEFPKEGPSILRIQQVVRGDSAAYFCASSFGQDGEQYFGPGTRLTVT.

V and J are TRBV27 and TRBJ1-1; the D is unclear. CDR1 and CDR2 (germline): MNHEY, SMNVEV (reference sequence). With 3 bases removed from V and 1 base from J, the gap between germline ends came to 9 bases. This CDR3 is built from 14 residues. The CDR3 region has the DNA TGTGCCAGCAGTTTGTTACAGCAGAACACTGAAGCTTTCTTT. It encodes CASSLLQQNTEAFF.

The chain has TRBV5-1 and TRBJ2-2; the D gene is possibly TRBD2 (6 bases). The CDR3 consists of 15 residues. The germline gives CDR1 SGHRS, CDR2 YFSETQ. Trimming removed 1 base from V and 4 bases from J, with 11 bases in between. CDR3 residues: CASSLRPGVTGELFF. In DNA form, the CDR3 reads TGCGCCAGCAGCTTGAGGCCGGGAGTCACCGGGGAGCTGTTTTTT.

The genes are TRBV27 and TRBJ2-7; D perhaps matches TRBD2 (6 bases). Per germline, CDR1 MNHEY and CDR2 SMNVEV (reference sequence). This CDR3 region has 15 residues. V was shortened by 0 bases and J by 1 base, with 10 bases between the two germline ends. The CDR3 bases are TGTGCCAGCAGTTTATCGGTGCGGGGATCCTACGAGCAGTACTTC. It specifies CASSLSVRGSYEQYF.

This chain connects TRBV2 to TRBJ2-2, with 9 bases lining up with TRBD1. The CDR3 consists of 14 residues. V lost 6 bases to trimming and J lost 5 bases; unmatched junction nucleotides: 4. The V gene's germline CDR1 is SNHLY and CDR2 FYNNEI. CDR3 sequence: CASRTGGSTGELFF. The CDR3 nucleotides are TGTGCCAGCAGGACAGGGGGGTCAACCGGGGAGCTGTTTTTT.

This chain connects TRBV5-1 to TRBJ2-5, with a weak D call TRBD2 (5 bases). Trimming cost V 0 bases and J 4 bases, with 13 bases left between them. The CDR3 spans 15 residues. Looked up from germline, CDR1 is SGHRS and CDR2 is YFSETQ. The CDR3 spells CASSLERSGSETQYF. In nucleotides, the CDR3 is TGCGCCAGCAGCTTGGAGCGGTCGGGCTCAGAGACCCAGTACTTC. The variable domain in full, completed from reference TRBV5-1 and TRBJ2-5, reads KAGVTQTPRYLIKTRGQQVTLSCSPISGHRSVSWYQQTPGQGLQFLFEYFSETQRNKGNFPGRFSGRQFSNSRSEMNVSTLELGDSALYLCASSLERSGSETQYFGPGTRLLVL.

The chain combines TRBV30 with TRBJ1-6, with D hard to call. The CDR3 totals 15 residues. Per germline, CDR1 GTSNPN and CDR2 SVGIG (reference sequence). Trimming took off 4 bases at V and 0 bases at J, with 10 bases between the two ends. This CDR3 is CAWTTLSSYNSPLHF. CDR3 nucleotide sequence: TGTGCCTGGACGACACTGAGCTCCTATAATTCACCCCTCCACTTT.

V gene TRBV2 combines with J gene TRBJ2-7; TRBD2 matches at 14 bases. Germline assignment: CDR1 SNHLY and CDR2 FYNNEI. V shed 4 bases and J 4 bases; nucleotides not matched to a gene: 3. There are 15 residues in the CDR3. The CDR3 is CASSGGLAGVYEQYF. CDR3 in DNA: TGTGCCAGCAGTGGGGGACTAGCGGGAGTGTACGAGCAGTACTTC.

The chain employs TRBV25-1 and TRBJ2-1; TRBD1 agrees at 7 bases. The CDR3 spans 14 residues. Germline values: CDR1 MGHDK, CDR2 SYGVNS. With V trimmed by 8 bases and J by 7 bases, 11 bases remained unmatched. In nucleotides, the CDR3 is TGTGCCAGCGCCGGTGGGGGACAGTTAAATGAGCAGTTCTTC. Translated: CASAGGGQLNEQFF.

The J gene is TRBJ2-7, the V gene TRBV21-1; the table's D call TRBD1 went unverified against the DNA. TRBV21-1 is assigned pseudogene status. The CDR3 spans 14 residues. The CDR3 coding sequence is TGTGCCAGCAGCAAAGAAGGGGACACCTACGAGCAGTACTTC. Translation: CASSKEGDTYEQYF.

This chain links TRBV19 with TRBJ2-5; TRBD2 is a possible D gene (6 bases). Trimming removed 5 bases at V and 2 bases at J, with 15 bases between. The CDR3 has 15 amino acids. Per the germline V gene, CDR1 is LNHDA and CDR2 is SQIVND (reference sequence). For the CDR3, the DNA is TGTGCCAGTAGTCCCCAGGCCGGGAGTCAAGAGACCCAGTACTTC. Amino acids: CASSPQAGSQETQYF.

In this sample, this clone turned up once. The chain has TRBV6-5 and TRBJ2-7, with TRBD2 identical over 8 bases. The V and J ends lost 0 bases and 3 bases, in that order; junction bases with no gene match: 4. This CDR3 spans 15 amino acids. Germline V gives CDR1 MNHEY, CDR2 SVGAGI. CDR3 residues: CASSYSERGIYEQYF. CDR3 coding DNA: TGTGCCAGCAGTTACTCGGAGCGGGGGATCTACGAGCAGTACTTC.

V is TRBV19 and J is TRBJ2-3; 11 bases are a match to TRBD2. The CDR3 sequence is 17 residues long. Germline CDR1 and CDR2: LNHDA and SQIVND (reference sequence). Germline trimming cut 4 bases from V and 5 bases from J; bases unmatched to any gene: 11. This CDR3 is CASSSQLAGVAVDTQYF. In DNA, the CDR3 is TGTGCCAGTAGTAGCCAACTAGCGGGAGTCGCGGTAGATACGCAGTATTTT. The full variable domain, its missing parts supplied by reference TRBV19 and TRBJ2-3, is DGGITQSPKYLFRKEGQNVTLSCEQNLNHDAMYWYRQDPGQGLRLIYYSQIVNDFQKGDIAEGYSVSREKKESFPLTVTSAQKNPTAFYLCASSSQLAGVAVDTQYFGPGTRLTVL.

This clone was detected a few times. This chain links TRBV6-5 with TRBJ1-5, with 8 bases matching TRBD1. The J segment lost 8 bases and the V segment lost 5 bases, leaving 11 bases of the junction unmatched. The V gene's germline CDR1 is MNHEY and CDR2 SVGAGI. CDR3 length: 15 amino acids. CDR3 amino acids: CASSPDRGDGKPQHF. Written as DNA, the CDR3 is TGTGCCAGCAGTCCAGACAGGGGTGACGGTAAGCCCCAGCATTTT.

In its sample, this clone was seen a few times. V usage is TRBV27 and J usage is TRBJ1-6, with 7 bases fitting TRBD1. The germline gives CDR1 MNHEY, CDR2 SMNVEV (reference sequence). V dropped 11 bases and J dropped 6; count of bases not matched to a gene: 1. The CDR3 has 11 residues. The CDR3 DNA follows: TGTGCCCACAGGGGTAATTCACCCCTCCACTTT. Its translation: CAHRGNSPLHF.

The chain carries TRBV5-1 and TRBJ2-2, with a weak D call TRBD1 (6 bases). The CDR3 has 15 residues. CDR1 and CDR2 (germline): SGHRS, YFSETQ. V shed 4 bases and J shed 2 bases, with 12 bases lying between them. Here the CDR3 reads CASSPGVINTGELFF. In DNA form, the CDR3 reads TGCGCCAGCAGCCCAGGGGTGATAAACACCGGGGAGCTGTTTTTT.